Listed below are T cell receptor beta chains from one sample, sequenced in a study of Graves' ophthalmopathy and Graves' hyperthyroidism. One entry per CDR3 protein results from TCRdb running MiXCR on the multiplex PCR reads. The table shows 400,000 to 500,000 distinct CDR3 sequences, with about 21% occurring only once. The sample was peripheral blood. The receptors derive from a woman under 30 with stable Graves' hyperthyroidism. CDR3s include the opening cysteine and the closing phenylalanine or tryptophan. A D gene is named only where the DNA matches it firmly. Size tells how often a clone was seen (once, few, many) or the class of an expanded clone, and some rows leave it out.

clone size	V gene	CDR3 length	J gene	D gene	CDR3 protein	CDR3 DNA
once	TRBV28	14	TRBJ2-7	-	CASRPQGTGYEQYF	TGTGCCAGCAGACCGCAGGGGACGGGTTACGAGCAGTACTTC
many	TRBV12-3/TRBV12-4	14	TRBJ1-5	-	CASRRGQHNQPQHF	TGTGCCAGCAGACGAGGACAGCACAATCAGCCCCAGCATTTT
few	TRBV4-1	15	TRBJ2-5	-	CASSQVTGRQETQYF	TGCGCCAGCAGCCAAGTTACAGGGCGCCAAGAGACCCAGTACTTC
many	TRBV6-1	14	TRBJ2-7	-	CASSESGIRYEQYF	TGTGCCAGCAGTGAATCCGGGATCCGCTACGAGCAGTACTTC
many	TRBV6-1	15	TRBJ2-2	-	CASSKGGLNTGELFF	TGTGCCAGCAGCAAAGGCGGCCTGAACACCGGGGAGCTGTTTTTT
-	TRBV7-3	21	TRBJ2-7	TRBD2	CASSFRGSSLSGRWSPYEQYF	TGTGCCAGCAGCTTTCGGGGTAGCTCCCTTAGCGGGAGATGGTCCCCCTACGAGCAGTACTTC
-	TRBV30	13	TRBJ2-5	TRBD1	CAWSRGLQETQYF	TGTGCCTGGAGTAGGGGGCTCCAAGAGACCCAGTACTTC
many	TRBV5-1	13	TRBJ1-2	-	CASSFWDTYGYTF	TGCGCCAGCAGCTTTTGGGATACCTATGGCTACACCTTC
-	TRBV20-1	15	TRBJ2-7	-	CSARPALYGSAEQYF	TGCAGTGCCCGCCCCGCCCTCTACGGGAGTGCCGAGCAGTACTTC
many	TRBV28	13	TRBJ1-1	-	CASSFSEGTEAFF	TGTGCCAGCAGTTTCTCGGAAGGAACTGAAGCTTTCTTT
many	TRBV12-3/TRBV12-4	14	TRBJ1-6	TRBD1	CASSLATGYSPLHF	TGTGCCAGCAGTTTAGCGACAGGGTATTCACCCCTCCACTTT
many	TRBV7-2	14	TRBJ2-7	-	CASREGAAPFEQYF	TGTGCCAGCAGAGAGGGAGCGGCACCTTTCGAGCAGTACTTC
many	TRBV5-1	12	TRBJ2-7	-	CASSLVGGEQYF	TGCGCCAGCAGCTTGGTAGGGGGCGAGCAGTACTTC
-	TRBV12-3/TRBV12-4	12	TRBJ1-1	-	CASSKPGHAAFF	TGTGCCAGCAGCAAGCCGGGACATGCGGCTTTCTTT
many	TRBV24-1	17	TRBJ2-2	TRBD1	CATSEPRGRILTGELFF	TGTGCCACCAGTGAACCCAGGGGGCGCATCCTCACCGGGGAGCTGTTTTTT
many	TRBV7-2	14	TRBJ1-2	-	CASSLFGQNYGYTF	TGTGCCAGCAGCTTATTCGGACAGAACTATGGCTACACCTTC
-	TRBV12-3/TRBV12-4	15	TRBJ1-3	-	CASSPFRKVGNTIYF	TGTGCCAGCAGTCCCTTCCGTAAAGTTGGAAACACCATATATTTT
many	TRBV2	17	TRBJ2-7	TRBD2	CASSEVSSGKGTYEQYF	TGTGCCAGCAGTGAAGTTAGTAGCGGGAAAGGAACCTACGAGCAGTACTTC